The 11 T cell receptor beta chains listed next were all sequenced from one sample in a study of T-cell memory formation after mild COVID-19. TCRdb passed the 5' RACE reads through MiXCR, listing each CDR3 protein once. The data contain tens of thousands of distinct CDR3 sequences, roughly 26% of them singletons. Sequencing used PBMCs or a T cell subset sorted from them (not recorded which). These receptors were collected from a man younger than 35 who had mild COVID-19 (a few samples of this study predate the infection). Cell type and time point are not known.

This rearrangement joins TRBV4-3 to TRBJ2-2; TRBD1 is a possible D gene (6 bases). V shed 1 base and J shed 6 bases, with 9 bases lying between them. The CDR3 has 14 amino acids. The germline V gene encodes CDR1 LGHNA and CDR2 YSLEER. CDR3: CASSQAQGSGELFF. Written as DNA, the CDR3 is TGCGCCAGCAGCCAAGCTCAGGGGTCCGGGGAGCTGTTTTTT.

This clonotype was recorded at least ten times. The chain has TRBV21-1 and TRBJ1-2. TRBV21-1 is deemed a pseudogene. The CDR3 extends over 18 amino acids. CDR3 sequence reads: CASSKVGPSRSTNYGYTF. The CDR3, as DNA: TGTGCCAGCAGCAAAGTAGGGCCCTCAAGAAGTACTAACTATGGCTACACCTTC.

V and J are TRBV5-1 and TRBJ1-1, with unresolved D. The CDR3 consists of 15 residues. CDR1 is SGHRS and CDR2 is YFSETQ in the germline V gene. The ends were cut back, 1 base at V and 1 base at J, with 11 bases in the middle. Here the CDR3 DNA reads TGCGCCAGCAGCTTGACGGTCACCGGGAACACTGAAGCTTTCTTT. Its translation is CASSLTVTGNTEAFF.

V is TRBV6-2 or TRBV6-3 and J is TRBJ2-5; D is possibly TRBD1 (5 bases). The CDR3 length is 15 residues. Germline V CDR1 and CDR2: MNHEY, SVGEGT. Between the trimmed V and J ends, which lost 2 bases and 3 bases, there was a span of 13 bases. The CDR3: CASSYQQGLEETQYF. In nucleotides, the CDR3 is TGTGCCAGCAGTTACCAGCAGGGTTTAGAAGAGACCCAGTACTTC.

This chain links TRBV4-3 with TRBJ2-5, with 7 bases that match TRBD2. CDR3 length: 13 amino acids. CDR1 and CDR2 from the germline V gene are LGHNA and YSLEER. J gave up 3 bases and V 4 bases, and 2 bases lay outside the gene matches. CDR3 residues: CASSLGLEETQYF. In nucleotides, the CDR3 is TGCGCCAGCAGCCTCGGACTAGAAGAGACCCAGTACTTC.

V usage is TRBV24-1 and J usage is TRBJ1-5; D is unclear. Looked up from germline, CDR1 is KGHDR and CDR2 is SFDVKD. This CDR3 has 12 residues. V lost 9 bases and J lost 7, with 12 bases in between. This CDR3 is CATEERAQPQHF. CDR3 nucleotides: TGTGCCACCGAGGAGAGGGCGCAGCCCCAGCATTTT.

J is TRBJ2-2 and V is TRBV12-3 or TRBV12-4; no firm D call. This CDR3 is 14 amino acids long. V lost 8 bases and J 4 bases, leaving 14 bases between the germline ends. CDR3 DNA: TGTGCCAGCGGTGTGGGTGTGTTCACCGGGGAGCTGTTTTTT. This sequence encodes CASGVGVFTGELFF.

In this sample, this clonotype turned up a few times. The V and J genes are TRBV5-4 and TRBJ2-2; 9 bases agree with TRBD2. CDR3 size: 16 residues. CDR1 and CDR2 (germline): SGHNT, YYREEE (reference sequence). Trimming removed 4 bases from V and 0 bases from J; junction bases left unmatched: 4. CDR3 residues: CASSPGLAANTGELFF. The CDR3 DNA follows: TGTGCCAGCAGCCCGGGACTAGCCGCGAACACCGGGGAGCTGTTTTTT.

This clonotype was picked up a small number of times. The chain links TRBV12-3 or TRBV12-4 to TRBJ2-3; a weak D match, TRBD2 (6 bases). This CDR3 comprises 17 residues. V was shortened by 0 bases and J by 5 bases, with 18 bases between the two germline ends. The DNA of the CDR3 is TGTGCCAGCAGTTTAGCGTATTTAGAATCGGAGGGAGATACGCAGTATTTT. This codes for CASSLAYLESEGDTQYF.

The chain uses TRBV6-2 or TRBV6-3 and TRBJ2-7, with a weak D call TRBD1 (6 bases). The CDR3 is 13 amino acids. Germline lookup yields CDR1 MNHEY and CDR2 SVGEGT. Between the trimmed V and J ends, which lost 2 bases and 2 bases, there was a span of 7 bases. The CDR3 is CASSYGQPYEQYV. The CDR3 bases are TGTGCCAGCAGTTACGGACAGCCCTACGAGCAGTACGTC.

The chain employs TRBV11-2 and TRBJ1-5; 7 nucleotides line up with TRBD1. The CDR3 totals 16 residues. V dropped 5 bases and J dropped 4; count of bases not matched to a gene: 11. CDR1 and CDR2 (germline): SGHAT, FQNNGV. This CDR3 is CASSRTQTDRNQPQHF. The CDR3, as DNA: TGTGCCAGCAGCCGGACCCAGACGGACAGGAATCAGCCCCAGCATTTT.